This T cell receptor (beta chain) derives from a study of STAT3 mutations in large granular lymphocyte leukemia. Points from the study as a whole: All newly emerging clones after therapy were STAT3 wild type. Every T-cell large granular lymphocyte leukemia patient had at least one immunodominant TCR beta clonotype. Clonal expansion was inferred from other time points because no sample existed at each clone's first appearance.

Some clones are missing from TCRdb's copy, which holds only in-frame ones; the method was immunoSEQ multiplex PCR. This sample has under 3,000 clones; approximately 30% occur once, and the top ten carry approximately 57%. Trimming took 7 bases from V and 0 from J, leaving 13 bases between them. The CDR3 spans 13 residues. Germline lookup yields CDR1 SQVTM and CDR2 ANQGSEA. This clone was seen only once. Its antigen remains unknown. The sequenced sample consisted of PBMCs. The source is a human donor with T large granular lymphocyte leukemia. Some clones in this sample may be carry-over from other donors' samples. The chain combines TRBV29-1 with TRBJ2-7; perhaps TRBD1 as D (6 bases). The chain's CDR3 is CSATGLGSYEQYF. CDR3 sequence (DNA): TGCAGCGCAACAGGGTTGGGCTCCTACGAGCAGTACTTC.